What follows is one T cell receptor (beta chain) and its context. The antigen remains undetermined. This sample is part of a study of T cells in localized non-small cell lung cancer. Study results and caveats: Sequencing covered just one tumor region, so heterogeneity cannot be ruled out. Those with higher blood T cell density had longer overall survival.

TCRdb keeps only in-frame clones here, not all; method: immunoSEQ multiplex PCR. The table shows some 130,000 clones, with around 92% occurring only once. Germline CDR1 MDHEN, CDR2 SYDVKM. V gave up 7 bases and J gave up 0 bases; unmatched junction bases: 5. The CDR3 loop spans 14 amino acids. This specimen was peripheral blood, taken before any cancer treatment. The chain recombines TRBV28 with TRBJ2-7, with 8 nucleotides matching TRBD2. The sequence was collected from an older female donor with stage I lung adenocarcinoma. CDR3 in DNA: TGTGCCAGCATGTTCAGCGGGAGCTCCTACGAGCAGTACTTC. Protein sequence: CASMFSGSSYEQYF.